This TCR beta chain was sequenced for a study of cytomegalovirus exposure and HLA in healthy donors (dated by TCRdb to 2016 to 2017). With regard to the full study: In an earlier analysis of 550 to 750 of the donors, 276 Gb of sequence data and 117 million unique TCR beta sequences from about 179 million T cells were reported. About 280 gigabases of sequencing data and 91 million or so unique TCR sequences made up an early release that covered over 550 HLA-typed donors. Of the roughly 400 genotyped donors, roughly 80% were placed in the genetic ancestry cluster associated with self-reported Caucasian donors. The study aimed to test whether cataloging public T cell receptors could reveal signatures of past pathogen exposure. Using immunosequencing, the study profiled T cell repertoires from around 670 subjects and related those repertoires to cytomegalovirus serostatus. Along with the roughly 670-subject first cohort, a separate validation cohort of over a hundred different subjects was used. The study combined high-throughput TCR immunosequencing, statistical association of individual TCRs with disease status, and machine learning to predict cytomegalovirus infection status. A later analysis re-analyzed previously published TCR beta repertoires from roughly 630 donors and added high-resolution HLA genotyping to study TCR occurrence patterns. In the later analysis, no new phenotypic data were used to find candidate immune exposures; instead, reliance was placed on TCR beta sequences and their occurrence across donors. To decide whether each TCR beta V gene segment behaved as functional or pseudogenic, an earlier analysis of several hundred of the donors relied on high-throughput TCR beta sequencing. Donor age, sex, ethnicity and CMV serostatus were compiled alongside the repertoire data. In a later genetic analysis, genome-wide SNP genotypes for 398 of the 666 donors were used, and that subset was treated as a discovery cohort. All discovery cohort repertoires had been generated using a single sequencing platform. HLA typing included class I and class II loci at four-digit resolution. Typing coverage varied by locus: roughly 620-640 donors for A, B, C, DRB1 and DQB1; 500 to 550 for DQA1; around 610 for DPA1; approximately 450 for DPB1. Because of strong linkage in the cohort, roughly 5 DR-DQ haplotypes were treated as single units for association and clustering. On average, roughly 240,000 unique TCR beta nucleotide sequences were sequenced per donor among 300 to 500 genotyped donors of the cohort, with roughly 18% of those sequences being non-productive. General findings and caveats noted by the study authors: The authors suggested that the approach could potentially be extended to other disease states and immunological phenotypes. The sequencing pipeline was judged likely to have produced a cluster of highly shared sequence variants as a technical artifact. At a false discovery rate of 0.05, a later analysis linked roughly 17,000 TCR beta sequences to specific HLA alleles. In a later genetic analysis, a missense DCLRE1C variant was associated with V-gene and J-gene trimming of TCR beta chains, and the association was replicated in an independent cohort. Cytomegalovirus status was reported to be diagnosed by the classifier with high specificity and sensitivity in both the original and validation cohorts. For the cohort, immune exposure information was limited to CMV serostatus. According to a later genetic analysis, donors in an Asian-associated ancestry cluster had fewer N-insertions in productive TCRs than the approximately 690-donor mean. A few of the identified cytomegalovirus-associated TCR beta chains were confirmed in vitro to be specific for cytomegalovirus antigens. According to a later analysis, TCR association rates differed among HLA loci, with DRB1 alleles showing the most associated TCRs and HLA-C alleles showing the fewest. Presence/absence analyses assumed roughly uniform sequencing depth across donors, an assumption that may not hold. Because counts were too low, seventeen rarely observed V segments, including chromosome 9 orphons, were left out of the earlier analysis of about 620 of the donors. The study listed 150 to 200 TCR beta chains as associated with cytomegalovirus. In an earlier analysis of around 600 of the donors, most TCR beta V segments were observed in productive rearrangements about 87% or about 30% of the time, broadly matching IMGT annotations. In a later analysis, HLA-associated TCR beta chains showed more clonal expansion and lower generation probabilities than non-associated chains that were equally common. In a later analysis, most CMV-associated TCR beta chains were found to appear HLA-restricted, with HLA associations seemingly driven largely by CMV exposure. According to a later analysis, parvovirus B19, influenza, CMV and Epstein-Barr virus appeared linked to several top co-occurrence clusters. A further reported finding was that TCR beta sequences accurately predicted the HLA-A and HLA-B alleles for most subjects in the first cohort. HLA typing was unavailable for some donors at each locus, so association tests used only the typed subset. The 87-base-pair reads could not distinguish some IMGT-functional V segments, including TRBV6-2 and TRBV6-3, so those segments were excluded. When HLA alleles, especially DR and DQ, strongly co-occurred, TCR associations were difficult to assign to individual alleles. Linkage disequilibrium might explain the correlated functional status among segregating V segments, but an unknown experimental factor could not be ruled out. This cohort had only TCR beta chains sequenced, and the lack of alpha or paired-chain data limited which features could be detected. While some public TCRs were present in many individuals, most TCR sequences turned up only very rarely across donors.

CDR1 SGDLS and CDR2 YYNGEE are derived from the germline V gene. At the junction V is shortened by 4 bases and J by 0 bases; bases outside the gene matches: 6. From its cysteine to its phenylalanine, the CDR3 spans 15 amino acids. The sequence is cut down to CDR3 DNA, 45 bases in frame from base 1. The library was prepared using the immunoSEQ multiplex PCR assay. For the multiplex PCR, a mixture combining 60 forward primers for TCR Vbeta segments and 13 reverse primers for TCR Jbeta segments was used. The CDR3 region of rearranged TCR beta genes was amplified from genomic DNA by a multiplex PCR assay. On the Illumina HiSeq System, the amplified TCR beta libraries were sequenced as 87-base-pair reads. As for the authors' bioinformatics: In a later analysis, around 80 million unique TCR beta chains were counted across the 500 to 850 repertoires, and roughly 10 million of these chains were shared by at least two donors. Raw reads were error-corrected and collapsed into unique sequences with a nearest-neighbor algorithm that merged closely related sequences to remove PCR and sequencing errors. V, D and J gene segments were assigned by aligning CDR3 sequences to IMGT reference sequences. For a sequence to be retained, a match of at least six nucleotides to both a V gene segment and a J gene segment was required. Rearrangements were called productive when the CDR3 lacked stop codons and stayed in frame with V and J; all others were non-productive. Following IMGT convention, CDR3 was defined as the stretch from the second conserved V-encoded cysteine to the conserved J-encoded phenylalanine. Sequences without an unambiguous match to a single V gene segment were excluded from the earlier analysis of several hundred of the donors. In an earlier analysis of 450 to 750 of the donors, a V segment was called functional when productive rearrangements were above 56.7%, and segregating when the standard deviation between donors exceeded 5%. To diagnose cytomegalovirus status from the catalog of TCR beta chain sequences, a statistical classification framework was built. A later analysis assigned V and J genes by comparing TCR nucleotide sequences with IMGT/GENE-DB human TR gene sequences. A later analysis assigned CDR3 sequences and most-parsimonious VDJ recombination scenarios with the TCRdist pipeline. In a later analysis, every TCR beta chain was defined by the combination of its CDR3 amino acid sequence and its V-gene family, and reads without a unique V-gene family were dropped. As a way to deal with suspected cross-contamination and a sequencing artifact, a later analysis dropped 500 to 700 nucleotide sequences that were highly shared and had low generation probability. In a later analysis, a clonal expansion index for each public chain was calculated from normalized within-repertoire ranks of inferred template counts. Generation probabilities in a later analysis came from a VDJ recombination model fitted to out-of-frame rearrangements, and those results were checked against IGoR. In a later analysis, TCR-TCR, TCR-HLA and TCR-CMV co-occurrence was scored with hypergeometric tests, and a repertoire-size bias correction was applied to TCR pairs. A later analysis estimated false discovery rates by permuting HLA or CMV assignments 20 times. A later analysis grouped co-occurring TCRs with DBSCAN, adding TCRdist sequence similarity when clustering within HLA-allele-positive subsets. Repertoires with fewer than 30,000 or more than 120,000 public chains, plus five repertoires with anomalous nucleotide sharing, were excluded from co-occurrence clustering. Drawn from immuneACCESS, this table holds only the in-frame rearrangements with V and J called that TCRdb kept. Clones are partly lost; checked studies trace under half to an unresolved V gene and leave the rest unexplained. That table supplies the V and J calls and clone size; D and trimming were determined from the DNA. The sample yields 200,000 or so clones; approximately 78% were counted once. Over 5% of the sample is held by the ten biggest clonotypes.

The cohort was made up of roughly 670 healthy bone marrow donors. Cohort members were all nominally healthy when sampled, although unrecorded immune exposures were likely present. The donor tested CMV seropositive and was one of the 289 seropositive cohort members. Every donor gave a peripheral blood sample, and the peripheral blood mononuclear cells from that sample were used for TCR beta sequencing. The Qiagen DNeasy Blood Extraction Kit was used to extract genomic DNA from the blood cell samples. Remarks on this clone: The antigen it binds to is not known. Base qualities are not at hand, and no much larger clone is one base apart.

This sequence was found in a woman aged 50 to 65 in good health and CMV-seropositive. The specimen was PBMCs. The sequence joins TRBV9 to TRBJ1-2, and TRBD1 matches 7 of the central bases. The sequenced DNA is TGTGCCAGCAGCACAGGGGTAGGGGCTAACTATGGCTACACCTTC. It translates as CASSTGVGANYGYTF.